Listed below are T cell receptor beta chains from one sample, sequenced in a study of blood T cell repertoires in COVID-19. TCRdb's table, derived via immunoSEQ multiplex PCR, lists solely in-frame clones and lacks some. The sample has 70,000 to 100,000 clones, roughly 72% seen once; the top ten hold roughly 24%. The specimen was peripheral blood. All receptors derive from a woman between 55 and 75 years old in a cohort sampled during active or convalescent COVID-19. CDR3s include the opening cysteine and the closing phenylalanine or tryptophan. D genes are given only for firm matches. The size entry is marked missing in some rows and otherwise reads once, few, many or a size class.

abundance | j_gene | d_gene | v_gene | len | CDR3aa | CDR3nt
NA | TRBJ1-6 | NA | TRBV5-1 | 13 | CASSLVRNSPLHF | TGCGCCAGCAGCTTGGTTCGGAATTCACCCCTCCACTTT
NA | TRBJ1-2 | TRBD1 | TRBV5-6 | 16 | CASSLGGTGSNYGYTF | TGTGCCAGCAGCTTGGGGGGGACAGGGAGTAACTATGGCTACACCTTC
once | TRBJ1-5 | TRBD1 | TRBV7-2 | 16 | CASSLKWDRVLQPQHF | TGTGCCAGCAGCTTAAAGTGGGACAGGGTCCTTCAGCCCCAGCATTTT
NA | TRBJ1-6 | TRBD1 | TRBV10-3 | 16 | CAIRNHRGRDNSPLHF | TGTGCCATCAGAAACCACAGGGGTAGGGATAATTCACCCCTCCACTTT
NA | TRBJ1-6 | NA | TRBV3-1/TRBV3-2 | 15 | CASSQDWPMNSPLHF | TGTGCCAGCAGCCAAGATTGGCCCATGAATTCACCCCTCCACTTT
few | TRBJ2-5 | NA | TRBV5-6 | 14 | CASSLAQTQETQYF | TGTGCCAGCAGCTTGGCACAGACCCAAGAGACCCAGTACTTC
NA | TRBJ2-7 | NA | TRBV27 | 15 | CASRRGDGYSYEQYF | TGTGCCAGCAGGCGCGGGGACGGATACTCCTACGAGCAGTACTTC
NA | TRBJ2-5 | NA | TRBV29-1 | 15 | CSVVPRGRRQETQYF | TGCAGCGTTGTACCCAGGGGGAGGAGGCAAGAGACCCAGTACTTC
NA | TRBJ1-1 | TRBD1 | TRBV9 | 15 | CASSGGQGGATEAFF | TGTGCCAGCAGCGGCGGACAGGGGGGGGCCACTGAAGCTTTCTTT
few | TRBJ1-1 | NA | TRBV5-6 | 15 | CASSLAGTGSTEAFF | TGTGCCAGCAGCTTGGCCGGGACCGGGAGCACTGAAGCTTTCTTT
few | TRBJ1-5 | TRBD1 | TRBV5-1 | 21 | CASSLFPTGQGGGYSNQPQHF | TGCGCCAGCAGCTTGTTTCCCACAGGACAGGGAGGTGGATATAGCAATCAGCCCCAGCATTTT
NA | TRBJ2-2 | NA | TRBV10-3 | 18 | CAISVDRQGVVITGELFF | TGTGCCATCAGTGTTGATCGTCAGGGTGTAGTGATTACCGGGGAGCTGTTTTTT
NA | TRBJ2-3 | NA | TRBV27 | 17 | CASSLRWTATHTDTQYF | TGTGCCAGCAGTTTGAGGTGGACAGCGACACACACAGATACGCAGTATTTT
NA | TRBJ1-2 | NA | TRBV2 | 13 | CASREEIGYGYTF | TGTGCCAGCAGAGAGGAGATAGGATATGGCTACACCTTC
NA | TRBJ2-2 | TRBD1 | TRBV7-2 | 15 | CASSLWTGQTGELFF | TGTGCCAGCAGCCTTTGGACAGGTCAGACCGGGGAGCTGTTTTTT
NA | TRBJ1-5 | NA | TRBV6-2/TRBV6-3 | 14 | CASSFFNSNQPQHF | TGTGCCAGCAGTTTTTTCAATAGCAATCAGCCCCAGCATTTT
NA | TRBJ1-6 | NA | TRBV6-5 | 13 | CVTAPGGNSPLHF | TGTGTCACCGCACCCGGCGGCAATTCACCCCTCCACTTT
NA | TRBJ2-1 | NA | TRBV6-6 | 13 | CASSYGVYNEQFF | TGTGCCAGCAGTTACGGAGTTTACAATGAGCAGTTCTTC
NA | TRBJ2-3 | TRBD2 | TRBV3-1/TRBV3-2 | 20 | CASSQDTLAGGPSEADTQYF | TGTGCCAGCAGCCAAGATACTCTAGCGGGGGGGCCCTCGGAGGCAGATACGCAGTATTTT
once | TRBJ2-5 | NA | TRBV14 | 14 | CASSQRLHQETQYF | TGTGCCAGCAGCCAAAGACTACATCAAGAGACCCAGTACTTC
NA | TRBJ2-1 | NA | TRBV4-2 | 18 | CASSHVRMRDPHYNEQFF | TGTGCCAGCAGCCACGTACGGATGCGGGACCCTCACTACAATGAGCAGTTCTTC
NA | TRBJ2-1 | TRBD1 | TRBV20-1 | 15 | CSASSGTGIRARLFF | TGCAGTGCTAGTTCCGGGACAGGGATCAGGGCACGGCTGTTCTTC
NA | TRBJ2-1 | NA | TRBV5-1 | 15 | CASSPAGSGYTSQFF | TGCGCCAGCAGCCCTGCTGGCTCGGGGTACACTTCTCAGTTCTTC
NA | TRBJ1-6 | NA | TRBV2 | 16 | CASSANSWKRNSPLHF | TGTGCCAGCAGTGCTAATTCCTGGAAGCGGAATTCACCCCTCCACTTT
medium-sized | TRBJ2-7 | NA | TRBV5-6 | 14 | CASSFQITSYEQYF | TGTGCCAGCAGCTTTCAGATAACCTCCTACGAGCAGTACTTC
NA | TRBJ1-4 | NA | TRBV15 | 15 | CATSRVGQFNEKLFF | TGTGCCACCAGCAGAGTTGGACAGTTTAATGAAAAACTGTTTTTT
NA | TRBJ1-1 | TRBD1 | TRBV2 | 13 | CASSQGARTEAFF | TGTGCCAGTTCACAGGGGGCACGGACTGAAGCTTTCTTT
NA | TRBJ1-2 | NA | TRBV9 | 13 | CASSVGGGEGYTF | TGTGCCAGCAGCGTAGGCGGGGGAGAGGGCTACACCTTC
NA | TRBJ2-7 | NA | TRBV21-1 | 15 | CASSKRDRGIHEQYF | TGTGCCAGCAGCAAAAGGGACAGGGGGATCCACGAGCAGTACTTC
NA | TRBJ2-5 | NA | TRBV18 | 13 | CASSPPLIETQYF | TGTGCCAGCTCACCACCCCTTATAGAGACCCAGTACTTC
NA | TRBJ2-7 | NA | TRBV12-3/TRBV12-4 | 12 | CASSLQEYEQYF | TGTGCCAGCAGTCTACAGGAATACGAGCAGTACTTC
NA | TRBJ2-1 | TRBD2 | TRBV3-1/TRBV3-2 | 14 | CASNLAGGYNEQFF | TGTGCCAGCAACCTAGCGGGGGGGTACAATGAGCAGTTCTTC
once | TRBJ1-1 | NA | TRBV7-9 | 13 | CASSPFADTEAFF | TGTGCCAGCAGCCCTTTTGCGGACACTGAAGCTTTCTTT
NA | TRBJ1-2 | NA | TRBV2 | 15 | CASRVISGLGYGYTF | TGTGCCAGCAGGGTTATCAGTGGGCTCGGCTATGGCTACACCTTC
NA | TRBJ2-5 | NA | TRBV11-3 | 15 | CASSLAGVIGETQYF | TGTGCCAGCAGCTTAGCAGGGGTAATCGGGGAGACCCAGTACTTC
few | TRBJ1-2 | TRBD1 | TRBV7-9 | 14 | CASSLKGANYGYTF | TGTGCCAGCAGCTTAAAGGGGGCGAACTATGGCTACACCTTC
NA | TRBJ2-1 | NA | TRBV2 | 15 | CASKWGASSYNEQFF | TGTGCCAGCAAGTGGGGCGCGAGCTCCTACAATGAGCAGTTCTTC
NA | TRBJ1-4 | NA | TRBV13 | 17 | CASSFGQRNPLGEKLFF | TGTGCCAGCAGCTTCGGACAGCGAAATCCCTTGGGTGAAAAACTGTTTTTT
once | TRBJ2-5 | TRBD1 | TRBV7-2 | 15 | CASSLSDRGYETQYF | TGTGCCAGCAGCTTAAGCGACAGGGGTTACGAGACCCAGTACTTC
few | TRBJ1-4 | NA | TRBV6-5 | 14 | CASSYSGRIEKLFF | TGTGCCAGCAGTTACTCAGGCAGGATTGAAAAACTGTTTTTT
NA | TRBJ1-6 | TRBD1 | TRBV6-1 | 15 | CASSERGTGSPIVHF | TGTGCCAGCAGTGAACGCGGGACAGGGTCCCCGATCGTCCACTTT
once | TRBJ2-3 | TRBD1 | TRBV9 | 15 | CASSKDRAGTDTQYF | TGTGCCAGCAGCAAAGACAGGGCGGGCACAGATACGCAGTATTTT
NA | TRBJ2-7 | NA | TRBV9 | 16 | CASSVARFESNYEQYF | TGTGCCAGCAGCGTAGCTCGGTTCGAGTCGAACTACGAGCAGTACTTC
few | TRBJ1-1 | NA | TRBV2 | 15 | CASSEQGHRGTEAFF | TGTGCCAGCAGTGAACAGGGGCATAGGGGCACTGAAGCTTTCTTT
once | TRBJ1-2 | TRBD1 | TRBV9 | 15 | CASSVDDRGNYGYTF | TGTGCCAGCAGCGTAGATGACAGGGGAAACTATGGCTACACCTTC